Shown below are 28 T cell receptor beta chains from a single sample sequenced in a study of T cell responses to AZD1222 COVID-19 vaccine (dated by TCRdb to the early 2020s). The library was built by means of the immunoSEQ multiplex PCR assay. Sourced from immuneACCESS, this table was stored by TCRdb with only in-frame sequences that have V and J called. A share of the clones is absent; for the studies checked, an unresolved V gene accounts for under half, and the remainder has no known explanation. This sample is represented by 140,000 to 150,000 clones; about 89% of them were singletons. The ten top clones hold roughly 2.9% of the sample. The label giving this sample's time point can be read as: baseline before first vaccination. Read against the paper, the sample's treatment or condition label means: meningococcal conjugate vaccine given as trial control. This material consisted of peripheral blood, taken on day 0 of MenACWY control vaccination. The receptors were sampled from an adult in good health.

The V and J genes are TRBV27 and TRBJ1-6, with D possibly matching TRBD1 (5 bases). Germline CDR1 reads MNHEY; CDR2 reads SMNVEV (reference sequence). The CDR3 has 14 amino acids. The germline V and J ends were trimmed by 3 bases and 8 bases, with 11 bases remaining between them. The CDR3 reads CASSLKGRDSPLHF. The CDR3 nucleotides read TGTGCCAGCAGTTTGAAGGGGAGGGATTCACCCCTCCACTTT.

The gene calls are TRBV6-2 or TRBV6-3 and TRBJ2-7; tentatively, D is TRBD1 or TRBD2 (5 bases each). Trimming took off 6 bases at V and 6 bases at J, with 18 bases between the two ends. The germline V gene has CDR1 MNHEY and CDR2 SVGEGT. The CDR3 is 14 amino acids. The CDR3 sequence: CASSRDGGFGEQYF. The CDR3 region has the DNA TGTGCCAGCAGCCGGGACGGAGGATTCGGCGAGCAGTACTTC.

The chain joins TRBV6-1 to TRBJ1-1, with D tentatively TRBD1 (5 bases). The CDR3 has 13 amino acids. The V gene's germline CDR1 is MNHNS and CDR2 SASEGT. Trimming took off 1 base at V and 9 bases at J, with 12 bases between the two ends. CDR3 region: CASSEVVGEKAFF. The CDR3 nucleotides are TGTGCCAGCAGTGAAGTCGTAGGGGAGAAAGCTTTCTTT.

Only one count was recorded for this clone. This chain links TRBV7-2 with TRBJ2-7; TRBD2 agrees at 7 bases. Germline CDR1 SGHTA, CDR2 FQGNSA. With 2 bases clipped from V and 2 bases from J, the junction kept 6 bases outside the gene matches. CDR3 length: 15 amino acids. The CDR3 DNA sequence: TGTGCCAGCAGCTTAAAGGCTAGCGGTCCCTACGAGCAGTACTTC. The encoded protein is CASSLKASGPYEQYF.

This chain links TRBV28 with TRBJ1-4; tentatively, D is TRBD1 (5 bases). Per the germline V gene, CDR1 is MDHEN and CDR2 is SYDVKM. The V end was cut by 4 bases, the J end by 2 bases, with 14 bases between. This CDR3 spans 16 amino acids. The CDR3 DNA reads TGTGCCAGCAGTTATACCCTGGGGGGGACTAATGAAAAACTGTTTTTT. It translates to CASSYTLGGTNEKLFF.

In nucleotides, the CDR3 is TGCGCCAGCACCCCCGGGGGGGAGACCCAGTACTTC. Protein sequence: CASTPGGETQYF. This chain connects TRBV5-1 to TRBJ2-5; the match to TRBD2 covers 7 bases. This CDR3 has 12 amino acids. CDR1 and CDR2 from the germline V gene are SGHRS and YFSETQ. The V gene end was trimmed by 6 bases and the J gene end by 5 bases; junction bases not matched to a gene: 4.

This rearrangement joins TRBV28 to TRBJ1-1; a possible D gene is TRBD1 (6 bases). V was cut by 4 bases and J by 10 bases, with 13 bases left in between. Germline V lookup: CDR1 MDHEN, CDR2 SYDVKM. This CDR3 contains 12 residues. CDR3 protein: CASSSGTLRAFF. CDR3 coding DNA: TGTGCCAGCAGTTCGGGGACATTAAGAGCTTTCTTT.

This clone is a singleton in its sample. V is TRBV3-1 (or the pseudogene TRBV3-2) and J is TRBJ2-3; D gene uncertain. The length of the CDR3 is 13 residues. V was cut by 4 bases and J by 5 bases, with 10 bases left in between. The germline V gene has CDR1 LGHDT and CDR2 YNNKEL (reference sequence). In nucleotides, the CDR3 is TGTGCCAGCAGCCGGTTACGTGGAGATACGCAGTATTTT. This sequence encodes CASSRLRGDTQYF.

The chain is built from TRBV11-2 and TRBJ1-5; D unclear. This CDR3 contains 16 residues. V was clipped by 5 bases and J by 1 base, with 15 bases between them. Germline CDR1 and CDR2: SGHAT and FQNNGV. The CDR3 region is CASSPGRSRSNQPQHF. The DNA of the CDR3 is TGTGCCAGCAGCCCAGGACGAAGTAGGAGCAATCAGCCCCAGCATTTT.

This sequence joins TRBV28 and TRBJ2-5; 10 nucleotides line up with TRBD2. The junction had 11 bases not matched to a gene; V was cut back by 6 bases and J by 4 bases. The length of the CDR3 is 16 residues. Germline assignment: CDR1 MDHEN and CDR2 SYDVKM. Written as DNA, the CDR3 is TGTGCCAGCAGCCTAGGCCTAGCGGGAGTCCGAGAGACCCAGTACTTC. Translation: CASSLGLAGVRETQYF. The full variable domain, rest sourced from reference TRBV28 and TRBJ2-5, is DVKVTQSSRYLVKRTGEKVFLECVQDMDHENMFWYRQDPGLGLRLIYFSYDVKMKEKGDIPEGYSVSREKKERFSLILESASTNQTSMYLCASSLGLAGVRETQYFGPGTRLLVL.

The chain uses TRBV7-3 and TRBJ2-2; 7 bases are shared with TRBD1. This CDR3 has 14 amino acids. The J segment lost 3 bases and the V segment lost 6 bases, leaving 4 bases of the junction unmatched. The V gene's germline CDR1 is SGHTA and CDR2 FQGTGA. The DNA of the CDR3 is TGTGCCAGCAGACCCGACAGGGACACCGGGGAGCTGTTTTTT. It yields the protein CASRPDRDTGELFF.

This chain connects TRBV6-6 to TRBJ1-5; 7 positions agree with TRBD1. V shed 8 bases, J shed 9 bases, and the junction held 10 bases outside the gene matches. The CDR3 spans 13 residues. Germline assignment: CDR1 MNHNY and CDR2 SVGAGI (reference sequence). CDR3 in amino acids: CASGGQVTRPQHF. The CDR3 DNA follows: TGTGCCAGCGGAGGACAGGTGACGAGGCCCCAGCATTTT.

The rearrangement links TRBV5-1 to TRBJ2-1; D may be TRBD1 (6 bases). Trimming cost V 4 bases and J 0 bases, with 11 bases left between them. The CDR3 is 15 amino acids. From germline, CDR1 is SGHRS and CDR2 YFSETQ. The CDR3 reads CASSVRGLSYNEQFF. CDR3 sequence (DNA): TGCGCCAGCAGCGTCAGGGGCCTCTCCTACAATGAGCAGTTCTTC.

The gene calls are TRBV5-4 and TRBJ2-5; tentatively, D is TRBD2 (5 bases). The CDR3 is 13 residues long. V shed 0 bases and J shed 10 bases, with 13 bases lying between them. The germline V gene encodes CDR1 SGHNT and CDR2 YYREEE (reference sequence). The CDR3 spells CASSLVGSRGQYF. The CDR3 bases are TGTGCCAGCAGCTTGGTGGGATCACGGGGCCAGTACTTC.

V usage is TRBV11-2 and J usage is TRBJ1-6, with TRBD1 as a possible D gene (6 bases). Germline loops: CDR1 SGHAT, CDR2 FQNNGV. This CDR3 has 15 residues. Trimming pared 3 bases from V and 1 base from J, leaving 7 bases between. CDR3 in DNA: TGTGCCAGCAGCTTCGGACAGTCCTATAATTCACCCCTCCACTTT. Amino acid sequence: CASSFGQSYNSPLHF.

V and J are TRBV4-1 and TRBJ2-7; possibly TRBD2 for D (5 bases). CDR1 and CDR2 from the germline V gene are MGHRA and YSYEKL. The CDR3 is made up of 16 amino acids. The germline V and J ends were trimmed by 0 bases and 0 bases, with 12 bases remaining between them. CDR3 amino acids: CASSQDRGYSSYEQYF. The CDR3 DNA is TGCGCCAGCAGCCAAGATAGAGGGTATAGCTCCTACGAGCAGTACTTC.

The V gene is TRBV19, the J gene TRBJ1-6, with TRBD1 as a possible D gene (5 bases). Between the trimmed V and J ends, which lost 5 bases and 14 bases, there was a span of 22 bases. The CDR3 loop spans 15 amino acids. In germline, CDR1 is LNHDA, CDR2 SQIVND (reference sequence). CDR3 nucleotide sequence: TGTGCCAGTAGTCCTAGGACCGCAACGGTGGGGGCCCTCCACTTT. This codes for CASSPRTATVGALHF. The complete variable domain, with remaining parts taken from reference TRBV19 and TRBJ1-6, reads DGGITQSPKYLFRKEGQNVTLSCEQNLNHDAMYWYRQDPGQGLRLIYYSQIVNDFQKGDIAEGYSVSREKKESFPLTVTSAQKNPTAFYLCASSPRTATVGALHFGNGTRLTVT.

The V and J genes are TRBV9 and TRBJ1-3, with no clear D. The CDR3 runs 12 residues. Germline CDR1 SGDLS, CDR2 YYNGEE. V lost 4 bases to trimming and J lost 0 bases, with 2 bases between them. The CDR3 loop reads CASSRSGNTIYF. CDR3 DNA sequence: TGTGCCAGCAGCCGCTCTGGAAACACCATATATTTT.

The CDR3 loop is CASSHGTDPNYGYTF. The CDR3 DNA is TGTGCCAGCAGCCACGGGACAGATCCTAACTATGGCTACACCTTC. The rearrangement uses TRBV4-2 and TRBJ1-2; 7 nucleotides match TRBD1. J gave up 0 bases and V 3 bases, and 4 bases lay outside the gene matches. The CDR3 loop spans 15 amino acids. Germline V gene lookup returns CDR1 LGHNA and CDR2 YNFKEQ.

This chain joins TRBV18 and TRBJ1-6, with unresolved D. The CDR3 runs 15 residues. Germline-derived CDR1 and CDR2 are KGHSH and LQKENI. V gave up 3 bases and J gave up 7 bases, with 13 bases separating them. CDR3 in amino acids: CASSPLTKDNSPLHF. CDR3 bases: TGTGCCAGCTCACCTTTGACCAAGGACAATTCACCCCTCCACTTT.

This clone was counted only a few times. CDR3 sequence: CASSLLAGSGEKLFF. DNA of the CDR3: TGTGCCAGCAGTTTACTGGCGGGAAGTGGAGAAAAACTGTTTTTT. V and J are TRBV28 and TRBJ1-4; D unclear. V was cut by 2 bases and J by 8 bases, with 15 bases left in between. The germline V gene has CDR1 MDHEN and CDR2 SYDVKM. The CDR3 consists of 15 residues.

The chain links TRBV6-5 to TRBJ2-1, with TRBD2 matching 8 bases. This CDR3 contains 14 residues. The germline V gene has CDR1 MNHEY and CDR2 SVGAGI. V was pared by 7 bases and J by 6 bases, with 8 bases of the junction left unmatched. CDR3 in amino acids: CASNLGLAGNEQFF. The CDR3 nucleotides read TGTGCCAGCAACTTAGGACTAGCTGGCAATGAGCAGTTCTTC.

J is TRBJ1-5 and V is TRBV27, with D perhaps TRBD1 (5 bases). V lost 8 bases and J lost 6, with 14 bases in between. CDR1 and CDR2 from the germline V gene are MNHEY and SMNVEV (reference sequence). The length of the CDR3 is 13 residues. The DNA of the CDR3 is TGTGCCAGCCGGGGGGGGTATAGTCAGCCCCAGCATTTT. Its translation: CASRGGYSQPQHF.

The chain has TRBV30 and TRBJ2-5; no reliable D call. The CDR3 extends over 13 amino acids. CDR1 GTSNPN and CDR2 SVGIG come from the germline V gene (reference sequence). Trimming took off 1 base at V and 2 bases at J, with 8 bases between the two ends. CDR3 region: CAWSAQLQETQYF. DNA for the CDR3: TGTGCCTGGAGTGCTCAGCTACAAGAGACCCAGTACTTC.

This chain links TRBV5-1 with TRBJ2-3, with D perhaps TRBD2 (5 bases). V lost 0 bases and J 0 bases, leaving 14 bases between the germline ends. Per germline, CDR1 SGHRS and CDR2 YFSETQ. This CDR3 region has 17 residues. The CDR3 loop is CASSLGRGGPSTDTQYF. In DNA, the CDR3 is TGCGCCAGCAGCTTGGGTCGAGGCGGGCCTAGCACAGATACGCAGTATTTT.

The V and J genes are TRBV18 and TRBJ2-7, with D maybe TRBD1 (6 bases). The CDR3 runs to 14 residues. Trimming shortened V by 3 bases and J by 1 base, and 10 bases separated the two germline ends. Germline V lookup: CDR1 KGHSH, CDR2 LQKENI. CDR3 bases: TGTGCCAGCTCACCCTCCACAGGGTCCTACGAGCAGTACTTC. Translated: CASSPSTGSYEQYF. Based on the CDR3 plus reference TRBV18 and TRBJ2-7, the full variable domain is NAGVMQNPRHLVRRRGQEARLRCSPMKGHSHVYWYRQLPEEGLKFMVYLQKENIIDESGMPKERFSAEFPKEGPSILRIQQVVRGDSAAYFCASSPSTGSYEQYFGPGTRLTVT.

About this clone itself: One junction end does not reproduce the germline sequence, and a read error may be involved. V is TRBV4-1 and J is TRBJ2-7, with 9 bases aligning to TRBD2. This CDR3 contains 15 residues. The germline V gene encodes CDR1 MGHRA and CDR2 YSYEKL. DNA of the CDR3: TGCGCCAGCAGACCTTTAGCGGGAGCCTCCCACGAGCAGTACTTC. Its protein is CASRPLAGASHEQYF.

The CDR3, as DNA: TGTGCCAGCCAAAAAGGGGACAGATTGAACACTGAAGCTTTCTTT. Its protein is CASQKGDRLNTEAFF. The V call is TRBV7-9, the J call TRBJ1-1; 7 bases match TRBD1. The junction had 9 bases not matched to a gene; V was cut back by 8 bases and J by 0 bases. CDR1 is SEHNR, CDR2 FQNEAQ, per germline (reference sequence). The CDR3 loop spans 15 amino acids.